This T cell receptor (beta chain) was recorded in a study of cytomegalovirus exposure and HLA in healthy donors. Study-wide results and caveats: There were several of the most significant clusters that appeared linked to common viral pathogens in a later analysis.

V dropped 0 bases and J dropped 2 bases, with 17 bases sitting between them. CDR1 is GTSNPN, CDR2 SVGIG, per germline (reference sequence). The CDR3 has 16 residues. Primers for the PCR totalled 60 Vbeta and 13 Jbeta. The assay was immunoSEQ multiplex PCR, and TCRdb's table has in-frame clones only and misses some. The sample holds around 190,000 clones, about 85% seen once. Points on this clone: As yet, its antigen is unknown.

The gene calls are TRBV30 and TRBJ2-7, with a weak D call TRBD1 (6 bases). This TCR derives from a boy aged 2 to 10 in good health and CMV-seronegative. What was sequenced was PBMCs. CDR3: CAWSVLGQGPTYEQYF. The CDR3 DNA reads as TGTGCCTGGAGTGTACTCGGGCAGGGGCCGACCTACGAGCAGTACTTC.